The source of this TCR beta chain is a study of T cell repertoires in cytomegalovirus infection. Study in general: Public TCR beta signature analysis indicated the presence of both CMV infection and matching HLA type.

TCRdb reanalysed the reads using MiXCR and keeps one entry per CDR3 protein. The sample has about 570,000 distinct CDR3 sequences; roughly 42% are singletons. As to this clonotype: Its antigen is still unknown.

Trimming removed 4 bases from V and 3 bases from J, with 7 bases in between. This CDR3 has 13 residues. Germline V gives CDR1 SNHLY, CDR2 FYNNEI. The clonotype was recovered from a human donor in good health (CMV status not recorded). Some clones in this sample may be carry-over from other donors' samples. The specimen comprised cultured PBMCs, sampled from culture after CMV antigen stimulation. The rearrangement links TRBV2 to TRBJ1-3, with D perhaps TRBD1 (6 bases). CDR3 DNA: TGTGCCAGCAGTGGACAGGATGGAAACACCATATATTTT. It translates to CASSGQDGNTIYF.